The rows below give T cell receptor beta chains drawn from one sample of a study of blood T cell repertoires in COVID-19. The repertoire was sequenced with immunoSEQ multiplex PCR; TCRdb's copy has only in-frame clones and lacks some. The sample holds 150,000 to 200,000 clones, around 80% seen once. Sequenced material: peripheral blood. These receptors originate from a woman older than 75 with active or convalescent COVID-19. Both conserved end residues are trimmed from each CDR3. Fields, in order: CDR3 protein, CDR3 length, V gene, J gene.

ASSLLEGSNQPQH	13	TRBV28	TRBJ1-5
ASSLAGNNSPLH	12	TRBV5-6	TRBJ1-6
ASTSPYAGYT	10	TRBV28	TRBJ1-2
ATSAGNYGYT	10	TRBV24-1	TRBJ1-2
ATSDPRQYNEQF	12	TRBV24-1	TRBJ2-1
ASSQDSLTDYGYT	13	TRBV4-2	TRBJ1-2
ASSPSFTGANTEAF	14	TRBV5-1	TRBJ1-1
ASSQGAERGGYNEQF	15	TRBV3-1/TRBV3-2	TRBJ2-1
ASSQFGQLAF	10	TRBV3-1/TRBV3-2	TRBJ1-1
ASSPAHQGNQPQH	13	TRBV18	TRBJ1-5
ASSFGDRGNTIY	12	TRBV7-2	TRBJ1-3
ASSLRQGSEAF	11	TRBV27	TRBJ1-1
ASSERGLEKLF	11	TRBV10-2	TRBJ1-4
ASSLSAGQIMNTEAF	15	TRBV27	TRBJ1-1
ASSPTQGSTEAF	12	TRBV19	TRBJ1-1
ASSLLQGNAEAF	12	TRBV5-1	TRBJ1-1
ASSRGTGGPNTEAF	14	TRBV4-2	TRBJ1-1
ASSDTGSPYGYT	12	TRBV6-1	TRBJ1-2
ASSQDSRGNYGYT	13	TRBV4-3	TRBJ1-2
ASSARTGRNTIY	12	TRBV27	TRBJ1-3
ASSLVSGGFYEQY	13	TRBV7-2	TRBJ2-7
ASSEQQGSGYT	11	TRBV2	TRBJ1-2
ASSRGQGAGQPQH	13	TRBV4-2	TRBJ1-5
AIMMDSGLDTQY	12	TRBV10-3	TRBJ2-3
ASSLTTGDTEAF	12	TRBV7-9	TRBJ1-1
ASRGEVEDTHNYGYT	15	TRBV7-8	TRBJ1-2
ASSSGLAGGPSGELF	15	TRBV19	TRBJ2-2
AISESEGAQHNSPLH	15	TRBV10-3	TRBJ1-6
ASSSSGYYEQY	11	TRBV6-2/TRBV6-3	TRBJ2-7
SVDQGYLFMNTEAF	14	TRBV29-1	TRBJ1-1
ASSQRPTGPSGNTIY	15	TRBV23-1	TRBJ1-3
ASSQNTNSGAYEQY	14	TRBV4-2	TRBJ2-7
ASSHVPGLAGGNTQY	15	TRBV3-1/TRBV3-2	TRBJ2-3
ASSETGGRNEQF	12	TRBV28	TRBJ2-1
ASSSDRGGYEQY	12	TRBV5-1	TRBJ2-7
ASSISRGSNQPQH	13	TRBV19	TRBJ1-5
ASSDPQRLNEKLF	13	TRBV2	TRBJ1-4
ASRSGQAEKLF	11	TRBV12-3/TRBV12-4	TRBJ1-4
ASSYHQGTGDGYT	13	TRBV6-2/TRBV6-3	TRBJ1-2
AIQGARRGYT	10	TRBV5-4	TRBJ1-2
ATPTGAGELF	10	TRBV19	TRBJ2-2
ASSRGWGVGNEQF	13	TRBV7-7	TRBJ2-1
AISGQRSNQPQH	12	TRBV10-3	TRBJ1-5
ASSLGAGGLYNEQF	14	TRBV5-4	TRBJ2-1
ASIVGGSNSPLH	12	TRBV28	TRBJ1-6
ASSSGQGDNQPQH	13	TRBV28	TRBJ1-5
ASSYSRGTDNQPQH	14	TRBV6-2/TRBV6-3	TRBJ1-5
ASSPDGGLREQY	12	TRBV4-3	TRBJ2-7
ASSSITYNEQF	11	TRBV7-6	TRBJ2-1